The present T cell receptor beta chain was sequenced within a study of patients and donors after allogeneic stem cell transplantation. Germline CDR1 and CDR2: SGHTA and FQGNSA. V was pared by 3 bases and J by 4 bases, with 21 bases between. The CDR3 extends over 17 amino acids. TCRdb used MiXCR to reprocess the RT-PCR reads, holding one entry per CDR3 protein. Here the sample spans about 960,000 distinct CDR3 sequences, under 20% being singletons. The sequence came from a human donor who was either an allogeneic HSCT recipient or a stem cell or donor lymphocyte infusion donor (not recorded which). It is not recorded whose cells these are; they may come from a transplant donor. The chain joins TRBV7-2 to TRBJ1-2; D unclear. Sequenced material: blood, either unsorted or a sorted T cell fraction (not recorded which). Here the CDR3 DNA reads TGTGCCAGCAGCTTTGAACTCCCCGGCGGCGGTCCCTATGGCTACACCTTC. Its translation: CASSFELPGGGPYGYTF.